A selection of T cell receptor beta chains follows, all from one sample in a study of siplizumab effects on memory and regulatory T cells. Repertoires were generated with immunoSEQ multiplex PCR, while TCRdb's copy carries only in-frame clones and drops some. The table lists more than 85,000 clones, 92% of them singletons. The sample taken for sequencing was CD4+ T cells sorted from blood. Every receptor here comes from a human donor in good health. Both conserved end residues are part of each CDR3. The D gene is left open where the match is weak. Where a row states a size, it is once, few, many or the class of an expanded clone; other rows omit it.

cdr3_aa: CASSRAGAQNEQFF
cdr3_nt: TGCGCCAGCAGTAGAGCGGGAGCGCAAAATGAGCAGTTCTTC
v_call: TRBV10-1
d_call: TRBD2
j_call: TRBJ2-1
clone_size: few
cdr3_length: 14

cdr3_aa: CASSLGTGTGELSAQETQYF
cdr3_nt: TGTGCCAGCAGCTTAGGGACCGGGACAGGGGAACTATCCGCACAAGAGACCCAGTACTTC
v_call: TRBV11-3
d_call: TRBD1
j_call: TRBJ2-5
clone_size: NA
cdr3_length: 20

cdr3_aa: CATSRGVRGFADTQYF
cdr3_nt: TGTGCCACCAGCAGAGGGGTCAGGGGGTTTGCAGATACGCAGTATTTT
v_call: TRBV15
d_call: TRBD1
j_call: TRBJ2-3
clone_size: NA
cdr3_length: 16

cdr3_aa: CASSLRTGAYSNQPQHF
cdr3_nt: TGTGCCAGCAGCCTGAGGACGGGCGCATATAGCAATCAGCCCCAGCATTTT
v_call: TRBV28
d_call: NA
j_call: TRBJ1-5
clone_size: NA
cdr3_length: 17

cdr3_aa: CASSSDVSYEQYF
cdr3_nt: TGTGCCAGCTCATCGGACGTAAGCTACGAGCAGTACTTC
v_call: TRBV18
d_call: NA
j_call: TRBJ2-7
clone_size: NA
cdr3_length: 13

cdr3_aa: CARNAGHFYEQYF
cdr3_nt: TGTGCCAGAAATGCGGGACATTTCTACGAGCAGTACTTC
v_call: TRBV25-1
d_call: NA
j_call: TRBJ2-7
clone_size: NA
cdr3_length: 13

cdr3_aa: CASSLLTGGTEAFF
cdr3_nt: TGTGCCAGTAGTCTCTTAACAGGGGGCACTGAAGCTTTCTTT
v_call: TRBV19
d_call: TRBD1
j_call: TRBJ1-1
clone_size: once
cdr3_length: 14

cdr3_aa: CASSLGGHANEKLFF
cdr3_nt: TGTGCCAGCAGCTTAGGAGGACACGCTAATGAAAAACTGTTTTTT
v_call: TRBV7-9
d_call: NA
j_call: TRBJ1-4
clone_size: NA
cdr3_length: 15

cdr3_aa: CASSLNRAAAEQYF
cdr3_nt: TGTGCCAGCAGCTTGAACAGGGCGGCTGCCGAGCAGTACTTC
v_call: TRBV5-4
d_call: NA
j_call: TRBJ2-7
clone_size: NA
cdr3_length: 14

cdr3_aa: CASSTFGTDYGYTF
cdr3_nt: TGTGCCAGTAGTACCTTCGGGACAGACTATGGCTACACCTTC
v_call: TRBV19
d_call: TRBD1
j_call: TRBJ1-2
clone_size: once
cdr3_length: 14

cdr3_aa: CASSRDGDNEQFF
cdr3_nt: TGTGCTAGCAGCCGAGACGGAGACAATGAGCAGTTCTTC
v_call: TRBV7-7
d_call: NA
j_call: TRBJ2-1
clone_size: NA
cdr3_length: 13

cdr3_aa: CASSLAARGEQYF
cdr3_nt: TGTGCCAGCAGCTTAGCGGCGAGGGGCGAGCAGTACTTC
v_call: TRBV7-6
d_call: NA
j_call: TRBJ2-7
clone_size: NA
cdr3_length: 13

cdr3_aa: CASSRNGGTQETQYF
cdr3_nt: TGTGCCAGCTCGCGAAACGGGGGGACCCAAGAGACCCAGTACTTC
v_call: TRBV18
d_call: TRBD2
j_call: TRBJ2-5
clone_size: NA
cdr3_length: 15

cdr3_aa: CASSGYTGELFF
cdr3_nt: TGTGCCAGCAGCGGCTACACCGGGGAGCTGTTTTTT
v_call: TRBV9
d_call: NA
j_call: TRBJ2-2
clone_size: NA
cdr3_length: 12

cdr3_aa: CASTPDPTWYTEAFF
cdr3_nt: TGTGCCAGCACACCCGACCCCACTTGGTACACTGAAGCTTTCTTT
v_call: TRBV6-5
d_call: NA
j_call: TRBJ1-1
clone_size: NA
cdr3_length: 15